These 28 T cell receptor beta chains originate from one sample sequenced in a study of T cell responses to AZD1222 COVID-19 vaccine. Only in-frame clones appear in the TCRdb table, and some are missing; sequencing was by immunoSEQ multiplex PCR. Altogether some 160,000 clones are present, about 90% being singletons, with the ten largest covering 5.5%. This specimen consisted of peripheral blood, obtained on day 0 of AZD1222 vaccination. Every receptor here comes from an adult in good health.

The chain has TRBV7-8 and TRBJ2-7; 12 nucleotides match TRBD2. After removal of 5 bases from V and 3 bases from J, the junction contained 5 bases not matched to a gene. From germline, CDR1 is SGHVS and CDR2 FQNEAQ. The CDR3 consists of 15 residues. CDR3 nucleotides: TGTGCCAGCAGCACGCTAGCGGGGGGGTTCTACGAGCAGTACTTC. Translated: CASSTLAGGFYEQYF.

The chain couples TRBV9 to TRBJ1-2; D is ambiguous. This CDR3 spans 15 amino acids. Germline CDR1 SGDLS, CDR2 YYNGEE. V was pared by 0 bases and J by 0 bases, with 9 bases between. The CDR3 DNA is TGTGCCAGCAGCGTAGAAACAGCCTCTAACTATGGCTACACCTTC. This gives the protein CASSVETASNYGYTF.

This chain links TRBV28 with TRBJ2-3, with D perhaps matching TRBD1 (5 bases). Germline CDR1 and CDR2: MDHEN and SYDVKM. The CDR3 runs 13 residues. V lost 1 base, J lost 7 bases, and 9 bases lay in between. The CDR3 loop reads CASSLSGPNTQYF. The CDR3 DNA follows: TGTGCCAGCAGTTTATCAGGGCCCAATACGCAGTATTTT.

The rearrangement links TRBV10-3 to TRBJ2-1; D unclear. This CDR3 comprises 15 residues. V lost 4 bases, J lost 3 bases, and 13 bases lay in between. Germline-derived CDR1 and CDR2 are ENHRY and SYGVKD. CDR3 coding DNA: TGTGCCATCAGTGTAATAACAGCCAACTACAATGAGCAGTTCTTC. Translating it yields CAISVITANYNEQFF.

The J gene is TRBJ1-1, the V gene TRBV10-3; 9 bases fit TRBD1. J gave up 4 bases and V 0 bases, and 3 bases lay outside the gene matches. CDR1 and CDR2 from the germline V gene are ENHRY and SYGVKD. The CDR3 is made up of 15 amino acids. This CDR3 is CAISESGTGSTEAFF. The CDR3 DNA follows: TGTGCCATCAGTGAGTCGGGGACAGGGAGCACTGAAGCTTTCTTT.

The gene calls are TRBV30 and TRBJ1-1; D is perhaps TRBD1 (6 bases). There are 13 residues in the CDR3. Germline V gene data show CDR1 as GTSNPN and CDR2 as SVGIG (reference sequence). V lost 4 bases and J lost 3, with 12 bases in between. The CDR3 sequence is CAWTRGADTEAFF. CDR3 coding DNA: TGTGCCTGGACTCGGGGGGCGGACACTGAAGCTTTCTTT.

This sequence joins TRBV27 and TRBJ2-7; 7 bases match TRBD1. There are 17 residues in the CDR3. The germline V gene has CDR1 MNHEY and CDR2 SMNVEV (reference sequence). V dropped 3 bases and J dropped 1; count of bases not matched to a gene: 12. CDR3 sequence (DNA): TGTGCCAGCAGTTTCCTAAAGAATCGGGACAGATCCTACGAGCAGTACTTC. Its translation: CASSFLKNRDRSYEQYF.

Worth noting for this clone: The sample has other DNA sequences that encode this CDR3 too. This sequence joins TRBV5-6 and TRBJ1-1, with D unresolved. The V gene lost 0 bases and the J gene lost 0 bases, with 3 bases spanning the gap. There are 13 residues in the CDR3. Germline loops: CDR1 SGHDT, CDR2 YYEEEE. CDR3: CASSLDLNTEAFF. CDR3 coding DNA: TGTGCCAGCAGCTTGGACCTGAACACTGAAGCTTTCTTT.

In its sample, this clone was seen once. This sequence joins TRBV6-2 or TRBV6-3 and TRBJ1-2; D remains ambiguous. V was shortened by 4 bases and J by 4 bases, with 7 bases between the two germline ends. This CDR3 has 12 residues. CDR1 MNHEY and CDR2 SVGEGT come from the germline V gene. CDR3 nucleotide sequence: TGTGCCAGCAGTTTTCCGTTCTATGGCTACACCTTC. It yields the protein CASSFPFYGYTF.

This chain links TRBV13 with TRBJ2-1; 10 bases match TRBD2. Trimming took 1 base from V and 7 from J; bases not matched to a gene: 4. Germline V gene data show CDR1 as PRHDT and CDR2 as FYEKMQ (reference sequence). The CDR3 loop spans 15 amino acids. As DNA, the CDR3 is TGTGCCAGCAGCTTAGTAGCTAGCGGGAGTAATGAGCAGTTCTTC. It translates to CASSLVASGSNEQFF.

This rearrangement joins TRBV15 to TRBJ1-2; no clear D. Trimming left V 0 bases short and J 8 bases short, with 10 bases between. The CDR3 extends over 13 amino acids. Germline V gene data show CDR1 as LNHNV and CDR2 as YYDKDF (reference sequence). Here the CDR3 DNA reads TGTGCCACCAGCAGAGATCTGCAAGGGGGCTACACCTTC. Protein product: CATSRDLQGGYTF.

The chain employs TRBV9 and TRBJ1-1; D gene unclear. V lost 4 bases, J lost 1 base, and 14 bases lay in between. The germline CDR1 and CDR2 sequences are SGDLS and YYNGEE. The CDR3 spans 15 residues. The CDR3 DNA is TGTGCCAGCAGCCATGCCGCAGGAGAGAACACTGAAGCTTTCTTT. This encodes CASSHAAGENTEAFF.

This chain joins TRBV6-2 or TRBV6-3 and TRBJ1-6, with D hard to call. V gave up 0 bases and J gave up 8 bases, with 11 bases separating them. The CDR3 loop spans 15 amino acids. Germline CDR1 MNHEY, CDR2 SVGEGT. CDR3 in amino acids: CASSYSLLGDSPLHF. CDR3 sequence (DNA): TGTGCCAGCAGTTACTCTCTTCTCGGAGATTCACCCCTCCACTTT.

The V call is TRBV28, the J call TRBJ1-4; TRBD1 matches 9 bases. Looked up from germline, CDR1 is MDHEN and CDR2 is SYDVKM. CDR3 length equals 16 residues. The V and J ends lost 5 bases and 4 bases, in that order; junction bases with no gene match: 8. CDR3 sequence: CASSRRQGGFNEKLFF. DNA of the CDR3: TGTGCCAGCAGTCGTCGACAGGGGGGTTTTAATGAAAAACTGTTTTTT.

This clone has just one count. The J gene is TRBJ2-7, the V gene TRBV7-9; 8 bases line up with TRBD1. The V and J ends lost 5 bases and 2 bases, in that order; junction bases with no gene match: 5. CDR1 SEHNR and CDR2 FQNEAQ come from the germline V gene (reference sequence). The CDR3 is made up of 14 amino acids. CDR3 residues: CASSGQGVPYEQYF. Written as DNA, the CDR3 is TGTGCCAGCAGCGGACAGGGTGTTCCCTACGAGCAGTACTTC.

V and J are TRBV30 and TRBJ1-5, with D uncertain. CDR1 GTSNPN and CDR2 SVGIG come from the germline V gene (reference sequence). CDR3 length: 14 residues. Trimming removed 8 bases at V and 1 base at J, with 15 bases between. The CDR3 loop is CAVQRPQSNQPQHF. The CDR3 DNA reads TGTGCCGTCCAAAGGCCACAAAGCAATCAGCCCCAGCATTTT.

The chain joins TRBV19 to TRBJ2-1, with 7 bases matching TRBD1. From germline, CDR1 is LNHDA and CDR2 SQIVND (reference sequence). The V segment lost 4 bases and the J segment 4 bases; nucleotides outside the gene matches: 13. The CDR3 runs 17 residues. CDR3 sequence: CASSTPSTGRLYNEQFF. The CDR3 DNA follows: TGTGCCAGTAGTACCCCCTCGACAGGGCGGTTGTACAATGAGCAGTTCTTC.

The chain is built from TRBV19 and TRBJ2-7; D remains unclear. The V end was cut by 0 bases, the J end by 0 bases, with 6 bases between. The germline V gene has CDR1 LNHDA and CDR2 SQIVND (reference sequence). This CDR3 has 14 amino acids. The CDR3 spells CASSIEDGSYEQYF. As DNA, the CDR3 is TGTGCCAGTAGTATAGAAGACGGCTCCTACGAGCAGTACTTC.

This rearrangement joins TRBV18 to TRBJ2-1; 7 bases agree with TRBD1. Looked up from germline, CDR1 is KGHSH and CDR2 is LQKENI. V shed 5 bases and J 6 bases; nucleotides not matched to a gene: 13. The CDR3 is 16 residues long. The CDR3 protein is CASSTTGQLGGNEQFF. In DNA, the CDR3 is TGTGCCAGCTCAACCACGGGACAGCTCGGAGGCAATGAGCAGTTCTTC. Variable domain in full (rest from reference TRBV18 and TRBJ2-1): NAGVMQNPRHLVRRRGQEARLRCSPMKGHSHVYWYRQLPEEGLKFMVYLQKENIIDESGMPKERFSAEFPKEGPSILRIQQVVRGDSAAYFCASSTTGQLGGNEQFFGPGTRLTVL.

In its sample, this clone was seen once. The CDR3 DNA is TGTGCCAGCAGCCCTCAGGCCAATCAGCCCCAGCATTTT. Its protein is CASSPQANQPQHF. The chain links TRBV7-3 to TRBJ1-5, with unresolved D. Germline V gene sequence: CDR1 SGHTA, CDR2 FQGTGA. The CDR3 contains 13 residues. The germline V and J ends were trimmed by 5 bases and 3 bases, with 8 bases remaining between them.

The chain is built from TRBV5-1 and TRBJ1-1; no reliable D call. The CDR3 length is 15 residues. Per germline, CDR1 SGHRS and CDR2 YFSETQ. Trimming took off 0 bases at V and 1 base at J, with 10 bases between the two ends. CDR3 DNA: TGCGCCAGCAGCTTGGCCAAGCCAGAGAACACTGAAGCTTTCTTT. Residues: CASSLAKPENTEAFF. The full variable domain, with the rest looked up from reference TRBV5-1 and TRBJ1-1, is KAGVTQTPRYLIKTRGQQVTLSCSPISGHRSVSWYQQTPGQGLQFLFEYFSETQRNKGNFPGRFSGRQFSNSRSEMNVSTLELGDSALYLCASSLAKPENTEAFFGQGTRLTVV.

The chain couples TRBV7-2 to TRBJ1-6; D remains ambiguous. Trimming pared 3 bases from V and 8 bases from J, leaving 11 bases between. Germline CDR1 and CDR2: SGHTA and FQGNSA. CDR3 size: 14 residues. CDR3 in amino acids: CASSFPPQDSPLHF. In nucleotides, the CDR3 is TGTGCCAGCAGCTTTCCCCCCCAAGATTCACCCCTCCACTTT.

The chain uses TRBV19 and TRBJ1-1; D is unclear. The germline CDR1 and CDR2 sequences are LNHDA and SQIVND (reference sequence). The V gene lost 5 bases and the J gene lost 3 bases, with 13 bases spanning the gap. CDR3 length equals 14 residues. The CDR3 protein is CASSAGVLYTEAFF. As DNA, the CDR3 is TGTGCCAGTAGTGCCGGAGTTCTGTACACTGAAGCTTTCTTT.

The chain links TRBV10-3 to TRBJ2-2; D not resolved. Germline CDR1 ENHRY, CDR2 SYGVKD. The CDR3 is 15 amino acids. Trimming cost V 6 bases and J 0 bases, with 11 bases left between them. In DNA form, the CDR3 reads TGTGCCATCAGGGCCCTTGATTCGAACACCGGGGAGCTGTTTTTT. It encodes CAIRALDSNTGELFF.

The DNA for the CDR3 is TGTGCCAGCAGCCTACAAGAGGGATCTTTGCGTGGCTACACCTTC. It specifies CASSLQEGSLRGYTF. V usage is TRBV7-9 and J usage is TRBJ1-2; D gene ambiguous. With 5 bases removed from V and 7 bases from J, the gap between germline ends came to 20 bases. This CDR3 has 15 amino acids. Per germline, CDR1 SEHNR and CDR2 FQNEAQ (reference sequence). The full variable domain, rest sourced from reference TRBV7-9 and TRBJ1-2, is DTGVSQNPRHKITKRGQNVTFRCDPISEHNRLYWYRQTLGQGPEFLTYFQNEAQLEKSRLLSDRFSAERPKGSFSTLEIQRTEQGDSAMYLCASSLQEGSLRGYTFGSGTRLTVV.

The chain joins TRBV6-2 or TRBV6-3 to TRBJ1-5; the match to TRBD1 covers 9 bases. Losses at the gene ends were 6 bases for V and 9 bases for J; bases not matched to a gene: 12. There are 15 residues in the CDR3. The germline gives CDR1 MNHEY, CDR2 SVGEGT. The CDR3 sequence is CASSTGTGKHGPQHF. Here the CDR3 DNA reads TGTGCCAGCAGCACCGGGACAGGGAAGCACGGGCCCCAGCATTTT.

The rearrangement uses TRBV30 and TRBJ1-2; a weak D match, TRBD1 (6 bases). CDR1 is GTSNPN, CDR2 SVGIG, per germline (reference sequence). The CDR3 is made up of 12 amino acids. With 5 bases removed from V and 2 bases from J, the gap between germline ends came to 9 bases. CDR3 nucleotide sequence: TGTGCCTGGCGACAGGAGAACTATGGCTACACCTTC. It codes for CAWRQENYGYTF.

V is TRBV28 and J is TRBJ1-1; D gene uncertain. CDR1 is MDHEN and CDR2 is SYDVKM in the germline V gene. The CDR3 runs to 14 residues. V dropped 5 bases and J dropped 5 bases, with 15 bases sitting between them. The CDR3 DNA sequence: TGTGCCAGCAGTCCGCCCGCGAGGCAGACTGAAGCTTTCTTT. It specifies CASSPPARQTEAFF. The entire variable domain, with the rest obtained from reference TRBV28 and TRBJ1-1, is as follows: DVKVTQSSRYLVKRTGEKVFLECVQDMDHENMFWYRQDPGLGLRLIYFSYDVKMKEKGDIPEGYSVSREKKERFSLILESASTNQTSMYLCASSPPARQTEAFFGQGTRLTVV.